This is a list of T cell receptor beta chains from one sample in a study of T cell repertoires in cytomegalovirus infection. TCRdb ran MiXCR on the reads and lists one entry per CDR3 protein. This table has 150,000 or so distinct CDR3 sequences, about 6.3% appearing once. The sample taken for sequencing was PBMCs. The receptor set was obtained from a human donor in good health (CMV status not recorded). Some clones in this sample may be carry-over from other donors' samples. The CDR3 runs from the conserved cysteine through the conserved F or W. The D gene is left open where the match is weak. For some rows the clone size is stated as once, few or many, or as a class when expanded; others skip it.

CDR3nt: TGTGCCAGCAGATCATCACAGGGGTTCCGTGGCTACACCTTC
CDR3aa: CASRSSQGFRGYTF
d_gene: TRBD1
j_gene: TRBJ1-2
v_gene: TRBV6-6
abundance: NA

CDR3nt: TGTGCCAGCAGCTTAGGAGTCGCGACAGGGCGCTATGGCTACACCTTC
CDR3aa: CASSLGVATGRYGYTF
d_gene: TRBD1
j_gene: TRBJ1-2
v_gene: TRBV7-9
abundance: few

CDR3nt: TGTGCCAGCAGCGCAAATTTGGGACTAGCGGGGGTATATGAGCAGTTCTTC
CDR3aa: CASSANLGLAGVYEQFF
d_gene: TRBD2
j_gene: TRBJ2-1
v_gene: TRBV7-9
abundance: many

CDR3nt: TGCGCCAGCAGCCAAGATGAACTTTCCGAGCAGTACTTC
CDR3aa: CASSQDELSEQYF
d_gene: NA
j_gene: TRBJ2-7
v_gene: TRBV4-3
abundance: many

CDR3nt: TGCAGCGCCGAGGTCCTAGCGGGGGGGCCAGAGACCCAGTACTTC
CDR3aa: CSAEVLAGGPETQYF
d_gene: TRBD2
j_gene: TRBJ2-5
v_gene: TRBV29-1
abundance: NA

CDR3nt: TGTGCCAGTAACGCGGACAGGGTAGACGGGGAGCTGTTTTTT
CDR3aa: CASNADRVDGELFF
d_gene: TRBD1
j_gene: TRBJ2-2
v_gene: TRBV19
abundance: many

CDR3nt: TGTGCCAGCAGCTCATACCCCGGGACAGGGGGTCAGCCCCAGCATTTT
CDR3aa: CASSSYPGTGGQPQHF
d_gene: TRBD1
j_gene: TRBJ1-5
v_gene: TRBV7-8
abundance: many

CDR3nt: TGTGCCAGCAGCCAAAGCGGGGGGAGTACTGGAAACACCATATATTTT
CDR3aa: CASSQSGGSTGNTIYF
d_gene: NA
j_gene: TRBJ1-3
v_gene: TRBV7-6
abundance: many

CDR3nt: TGCGCCAGCAGCCAAGAAAAGTCAGGACAGGAGCCCTACGAGCAGTACTTC
CDR3aa: CASSQEKSGQEPYEQYF
d_gene: TRBD1
j_gene: TRBJ2-7
v_gene: TRBV4-1
abundance: NA

CDR3nt: TGTGCCAGCAGCCCCGCCCAGGGAGGTGGAAACACCATATATTTT
CDR3aa: CASSPAQGGGNTIYF
d_gene: NA
j_gene: TRBJ1-3
v_gene: TRBV7-8
abundance: many

CDR3nt: TGTGCCAGCAGCCATGACAGGGGAGGTGAGACCCAGTACTTC
CDR3aa: CASSHDRGGETQYF
d_gene: TRBD1
j_gene: TRBJ2-5
v_gene: TRBV7-2
abundance: many

CDR3nt: TGTGCCAGCAGTGTTTTGGGAGGCTACACCTTC
CDR3aa: CASSVLGGYTF
d_gene: NA
j_gene: TRBJ1-2
v_gene: TRBV2
abundance: many

CDR3nt: TGTGCCAGCAGTAGACGACAGGGTGAAGCTTTCTTT
CDR3aa: CASSRRQGEAFF
d_gene: TRBD1
j_gene: TRBJ1-1
v_gene: TRBV2
abundance: NA

CDR3nt: TGTGCCAGCAGTTGGACACGGGACACTGAAGCTTTCTTT
CDR3aa: CASSWTRDTEAFF
d_gene: NA
j_gene: TRBJ1-1
v_gene: TRBV27
abundance: few

CDR3nt: TGTGCCAGCAGCCCGGGACAGACGTACAATGAGCAGTTCTTC
CDR3aa: CASSPGQTYNEQFF
d_gene: TRBD1
j_gene: TRBJ2-1
v_gene: TRBV7-2
abundance: many

CDR3nt: TGCAGTGCTCAGCCTGCCATAGCGGGGGGAGGAGATACGCAGTATTTT
CDR3aa: CSAQPAIAGGGDTQYF
d_gene: TRBD2
j_gene: TRBJ2-3
v_gene: TRBV20-1
abundance: few

CDR3nt: TGTGCCAGCAGTGAATATGGAACTAATGAAAAACTGTTTTTT
CDR3aa: CASSEYGTNEKLFF
d_gene: NA
j_gene: TRBJ1-4
v_gene: TRBV25-1
abundance: many

CDR3nt: TGCGCCAGCAGTCATCCTCGCAACACCGGGGAGCTGTTTTTT
CDR3aa: CASSHPRNTGELFF
d_gene: NA
j_gene: TRBJ2-2
v_gene: TRBV23-1
abundance: few

CDR3nt: TGTGCCAGCAGCTTAGGGGTATTTGCGGGATGGAAAGATACGCAGTATTTT
CDR3aa: CASSLGVFAGWKDTQYF
d_gene: NA
j_gene: TRBJ2-3
v_gene: TRBV7-2
abundance: many

CDR3nt: TGTGCCAGCAGCTTCACAGGGGTCACCGGGGAGCTGTTTTTT
CDR3aa: CASSFTGVTGELFF
d_gene: TRBD1
j_gene: TRBJ2-2
v_gene: TRBV7-8
abundance: many

CDR3nt: TGTGCCTGGAGCGTAGGGCCCAATCAGCCCCAGCATTTT
CDR3aa: CAWSVGPNQPQHF
d_gene: NA
j_gene: TRBJ1-5
v_gene: TRBV30
abundance: NA

CDR3nt: TGTGCCAGCAGCCTAAGACAGGGGAGCAATTCACCCCTCCACTTT
CDR3aa: CASSLRQGSNSPLHF
d_gene: TRBD1
j_gene: TRBJ1-6
v_gene: TRBV7-2
abundance: many

CDR3nt: TGCGCCAGCAGCGCCCAAGGCGGTCAAGAGACCCAGTACTTC
CDR3aa: CASSAQGGQETQYF
d_gene: NA
j_gene: TRBJ2-5
v_gene: TRBV5-1
abundance: many

CDR3nt: TGTGCCAGCAGTCAGGACAGATATAATTCACCCCTCCACTTT
CDR3aa: CASSQDRYNSPLHF
d_gene: NA
j_gene: TRBJ1-6
v_gene: TRBV28
abundance: many

CDR3nt: TGTGCCAGCAGCGGCAGGGAGGGGACTAGAGGCGAGACCCAGTACTTC
CDR3aa: CASSGREGTRGETQYF
d_gene: TRBD2
j_gene: TRBJ2-5
v_gene: TRBV11-2
abundance: many

CDR3nt: TGTGCCAGCTCACCAGGAAGCGGGACCCAGTACTTC
CDR3aa: CASSPGSGTQYF
d_gene: NA
j_gene: TRBJ2-5
v_gene: TRBV18
abundance: few

CDR3nt: TGTGCCAGCAGCTCAGGTGGGGGGGACCCTTCCTACGAGCAGTACTTC
CDR3aa: CASSSGGGDPSYEQYF
d_gene: TRBD2
j_gene: TRBJ2-7
v_gene: TRBV7-6
abundance: NA

CDR3nt: TGTGCCAGCAGCCTAGTGGGGGTAGCCGAGCAGTACTTC
CDR3aa: CASSLVGVAEQYF
d_gene: NA
j_gene: TRBJ2-7
v_gene: TRBV12-3/TRBV12-4
abundance: many

CDR3nt: TGTGCCAGCAGCTACAGGGGGGGGACTGAAGCTTTCTTT
CDR3aa: CASSYRGGTEAFF
d_gene: TRBD1
j_gene: TRBJ1-1
v_gene: TRBV6-1
abundance: NA

CDR3nt: TGCAGCGTCCTGAGGACAGGGGCGCAAGAGACCCAGTACTTC
CDR3aa: CSVLRTGAQETQYF
d_gene: TRBD1
j_gene: TRBJ2-5
v_gene: TRBV29-1
abundance: NA

CDR3nt: TGTGCCAGCAGGATGGAAACGTATCAGCCCCAGCATTTT
CDR3aa: CASRMETYQPQHF
d_gene: NA
j_gene: TRBJ1-5
v_gene: TRBV7-2
abundance: many

CDR3nt: TGTGCCAGCAGCTCCGGAGGTGGGGCGAATAGCTCACCCCTCCACTTT
CDR3aa: CASSSGGGANSSPLHF
d_gene: NA
j_gene: TRBJ1-6
v_gene: TRBV5-6
abundance: NA

CDR3nt: TGTGCCAGCAGCTGGACGGACGTCTACGAGCAGTACTTC
CDR3aa: CASSWTDVYEQYF
d_gene: NA
j_gene: TRBJ2-7
v_gene: TRBV7-9
abundance: many

CDR3nt: TGTGCCAGCAGCTCCCACCCGCAGGGTTCCGAGCAGTACTTC
CDR3aa: CASSSHPQGSEQYF
d_gene: NA
j_gene: TRBJ2-7
v_gene: TRBV7-9
abundance: many

CDR3nt: TGTGCCAGCAGCTTAGCGCACGGGGCTTCCTACAATGAGCAGTTCTTC
CDR3aa: CASSLAHGASYNEQFF
d_gene: NA
j_gene: TRBJ2-1
v_gene: TRBV7-2
abundance: many

CDR3nt: TGTGCCAGTGCGCAGGGCGCAACTAATGAAAAACTGTTTTTT
CDR3aa: CASAQGATNEKLFF
d_gene: NA
j_gene: TRBJ1-4
v_gene: TRBV7-2
abundance: many